This TCR beta chain was identified in a study of TIL therapy for anti-PD-1-resistant metastatic lung cancer. Study at large: Half of patients were current or former smokers. By whole-exome sequencing, median non-synonymous tumor mutation burden was roughly 1.6 mutations per megabase. Points from the study as a whole: Many TIL product clones were absent from baseline tumor, suggesting clonal contraction.

Time point in this sample: pre-treatment sample, taken before nivolumab and TIL therapy. Tumor tissue came from excised metastases, mostly pleural nodules or supraclavicular lymph nodes. Patients then received nivolumab; progressors got lymphodepletion, TIL and IL-2. This clone was found a few times. Its antigen is undetermined. The CDR3 is made up of 17 amino acids. The germline gives CDR1 MDHEN, CDR2 SYDVKM. The V gene lost 7 bases and the J gene lost 3 bases, with 22 bases spanning the gap. The immunoSEQ assay was v3. Here immunoSEQ multiplex PCR was the method, and the copy in TCRdb shows in-frame clones only, minus some. Of under 100,000 clones in the sample, roughly 65% are singletons; the top ten hold roughly 11%.

The receptor comes from a person aged 25 to 80 with non-small cell lung cancer. This chain uses TRBV28 with TRBJ2-1; D is possibly TRBD2 (6 bases). Material: tumor tissue, obtained at baseline. The CDR3 loop is CASNSAGYGKVYNEQFF. The CDR3 region has the DNA TGTGCCAGCAATTCAGCGGGTTACGGTAAGGTCTACAATGAGCAGTTCTTC.